A single T cell receptor (beta chain) is shown here with its context. The antigen remains unidentified. The iRepertoire nested amplicon-rescue multiplex PCR amplified TCR alpha and beta CDR3s from RNA. One-step reverse transcription and amplification started from around 100-400 ng of tissue mRNA or PBMC total RNA. Each CDR3 protein is one row after TCRdb ran MiXCR on the multiplex PCR reads. The sample comprises around 99,000 distinct CDR3 sequences, less than 30% of which are singletons, and 35% rests with the top ten. This entry is derived from a study of glioma-infiltrating T cells. The study's findings and limits: Only very few CDR3 sequences appeared in both tissue and blood. Gliomas, especially low-grade, showed above-expected tissue-blood divergence; non-neoplastic patients showed below.

CDR1 and CDR2 (germline): MNHNS, SASEGT. V dropped 8 bases and J dropped 0 bases, with 16 bases sitting between them. This CDR3 region has 15 residues. The sequencing sample was made of glioma tissue, nonneoplastic brain tissue, or PBMCs (not recorded which). The chain links TRBV6-1 to TRBJ1-1; D unresolved. This receptor was identified in a human donor with low-grade glioma or glioblastoma, undergoing nonglioma brain surgery, or in good health (not recorded which). CDR3 bases: TGTGCCAGCCGAGTCCTTAAGGTTTTGAACACTGAAGCTTTCTTT. Residues: CASRVLKVLNTEAFF.